A selection of T cell receptor beta chains follows, all from one sample in a study of T cell responses to AZD1222 COVID-19 vaccine. Data came from immunoSEQ multiplex PCR; TCRdb stores just in-frame clones and leaves some out. The table lists more than 85,000 clones, over 75% of them singletons. This specimen consisted of peripheral blood, obtained on day 0 of MenACWY control vaccination. Receptors were obtained from an adult in good health. Both conserved end residues are part of each CDR3. A D gene is named only where the DNA matches it firmly. Size is omitted from some rows. Given values are once, few, many or a class for expanded clones.

V	J	D	size	DNA	CDR3
TRBV13	TRBJ1-1	TRBD1	NA	TGTGCCAGCAGCGCAACAGGGGATTGGGAAGCTTTCTTT	CASSATGDWEAFF
TRBV28	TRBJ1-1	TRBD1	NA	TGTGCCAGCAGTTTTCCCCCCTCCGGGACAGGGAACACTGAAGCTTTCTTT	CASSFPPSGTGNTEAFF
TRBV10-3	TRBJ2-4	NA	NA	TGTGCCATCAGTGAAGGGATTCCCCTAGCCAAAAACATTCAGTACTTC	CAISEGIPLAKNIQYF
TRBV9	TRBJ1-6	NA	NA	TGTGCCAGCAGCGTAGAAGTTCAAAATTCACCCCTCCACTTT	CASSVEVQNSPLHF
TRBV28	TRBJ1-4	TRBD1	NA	TGTGCCAGCAGCCTTATCTTACAGGGGGCCGAAAAACTGTTTTTT	CASSLILQGAEKLFF
TRBV15	TRBJ1-1	NA	NA	TGTGCCACCAGCAGAGGAGAGACAGCTTTGAACACTGAAGCTTTCTTT	CATSRGETALNTEAFF
TRBV28	TRBJ2-7	NA	NA	TGTGCCAGCACCCCTAATCCGAAAGGATACTACGAGCAGTACTTC	CASTPNPKGYYEQYF
TRBV4-3	TRBJ2-7	NA	once	TGCGCCAGCAGCCCTCGGGCTAGCCGAAACTACGAGCAGTACTTC	CASSPRASRNYEQYF
TRBV18	TRBJ1-2	NA	NA	TGTGCCAGCTCACAGACAGAAACCTATGGCTACACCTTC	CASSQTETYGYTF
TRBV7-2	TRBJ2-7	NA	NA	TGTGCCAGCAGCCCCCGACAGAGCTCCTACGAGCAGTACTTC	CASSPRQSSYEQYF
TRBV7-9	TRBJ2-7	NA	few	TGTGCCAGCAGCCCAAACGTGGGACCCTACGAGCAGTACTTC	CASSPNVGPYEQYF
TRBV7-2	TRBJ1-1	NA	NA	TGTGCCAGCAGCTTCACCACCAGAGGGGACACTGAAGCTTTCTTT	CASSFTTRGDTEAFF
TRBV7-9	TRBJ2-5	NA	NA	TGTGCCAGCAGTTTTAGACAGGCCCAAGAGACCCAGTACTTC	CASSFRQAQETQYF
TRBV6-2/TRBV6-3	TRBJ1-1	NA	NA	TGTGCCAGCAGTACCGAGGGATTATCTAAAGCTTTCTTT	CASSTEGLSKAFF
TRBV5-1	TRBJ2-3	NA	NA	TGCGCCAGCAGCTTGGGGAACACAGATACGCAGTATTTT	CASSLGNTDTQYF
TRBV7-8	TRBJ2-7	NA	NA	TGTGCCAGCAGCCATTCGATTTACCGGGCCTACGAGCAGTACTTC	CASSHSIYRAYEQYF
TRBV7-2	TRBJ2-7	TRBD2	NA	TGTGCCAGCAGCTCCGGGACTAGCGGGAGACACGAGCAGTACTTC	CASSSGTSGRHEQYF
TRBV5-4	TRBJ1-6	TRBD1	NA	TGTGCCAGCAGCTTAGAGGGGGCGAGCAATTCACCCCTCCACTTT	CASSLEGASNSPLHF
TRBV7-2	TRBJ2-5	NA	NA	TGTGCCAGCACCGATAGGGCAGCGTGGGAGACCCAGTACTTC	CASTDRAAWETQYF
TRBV4-1	TRBJ1-2	TRBD1	NA	TGCGCCAGCAGCCAACAAGGGACAGGTTATAACTATGGCTACACCTTC	CASSQQGTGYNYGYTF
TRBV24-1	TRBJ2-1	TRBD2	NA	TGTGCCACCAGTGATTTATCCCTGACTAGCTCACACAATGAGCAGTTCTTC	CATSDLSLTSSHNEQFF
TRBV19	TRBJ1-1	NA	NA	TGTGCCAGTAGTATTCGGGGATCGAACACTGAAGCTTTCTTT	CASSIRGSNTEAFF
TRBV27	TRBJ1-2	TRBD1	NA	TGTGCCAGCAGTCCACAGGGGGCCGGCTACACCTTC	CASSPQGAGYTF
TRBV6-5	TRBJ1-2	NA	NA	TGTGCCAGCAGTTACACTCGGGCCCAGGGCTACACCTTC	CASSYTRAQGYTF
TRBV11-3	TRBJ2-1	NA	few	TGTGCCAGCAGCAGCGAGTTGAGTGAGCAGTTCTTC	CASSSELSEQFF
TRBV18	TRBJ1-1	NA	few	TGTGCCAGCTCACCGAATAAGAACACTGAAGCTTTCTTT	CASSPNKNTEAFF
TRBV6-1	TRBJ2-7	TRBD1	NA	TGTGCCAGCAGTGAGGAGGACAGGCGGCCCTACGAGCAGTACTTC	CASSEEDRRPYEQYF
TRBV6-5	TRBJ1-1	TRBD1	few	TGTGCCAGCAGCCTCCACAGGGGCACTGAAGCTTTCTTT	CASSLHRGTEAFF
TRBV7-2	TRBJ2-5	NA	NA	TGTGCCAGCAGGCGGTCGTCGACCCAGTACTTC	CASRRSSTQYF
TRBV2	TRBJ2-5	TRBD2	NA	TGTGCCACCTCAATAGCGGGAGCAGGAGAGACCCAGTACTTC	CATSIAGAGETQYF
TRBV28	TRBJ1-6	NA	NA	TGTGCCAGCAGCCAGTTGAGCTCCTATAATTCACCCCTCCACTTT	CASSQLSSYNSPLHF
TRBV27	TRBJ2-1	NA	NA	TGTGCCAGCAGGAAGAGTGGGGGTGAGCAGTTCTTC	CASRKSGGEQFF
TRBV28	TRBJ1-2	TRBD1	NA	TGTGCCAGCAGGATCATTACAGGGGGCTATGGCTACACCTTC	CASRIITGGYGYTF
TRBV30	TRBJ1-4	NA	once	TGTGCCTGGAACCCAATCCCCTCCGCAGGGATGAATGAAAAACTGTTTTTT	CAWNPIPSAGMNEKLFF
TRBV19	TRBJ1-4	NA	once	TGTGCCAGTAGTATAGGACTACCGGAAAAACTGTTTTTT	CASSIGLPEKLFF
TRBV4-3	TRBJ1-3	NA	NA	TGCGCCAGCAGCCAAGACGGCAGGATGATACACTCTGGAAACACCATATATTTT	CASSQDGRMIHSGNTIYF
TRBV27	TRBJ1-5	TRBD1	NA	TGTGCCAGCAGCCCAGGACAGGGGTGGGGTGATGTCAATCAGCCCCAGCATTTT	CASSPGQGWGDVNQPQHF
TRBV30	TRBJ2-1	NA	NA	TGTGCCTGGAGTGTAGAGGGACTCTACAATGAGCAGTTCTTC	CAWSVEGLYNEQFF
TRBV7-3	TRBJ2-2	NA	NA	TGTGCCAGCACAGCGGAAAACACCGGGGAGCTGTTTTTT	CASTAENTGELFF
TRBV24-1	TRBJ2-1	NA	NA	TGTGCCACCGGCTCCGGTCCTTTAAAGGGAGCGTCCTACAATGAGCAGTTCTTC	CATGSGPLKGASYNEQFF
TRBV9	TRBJ1-1	NA	NA	TGTGCCAGCAGCGATGGTGACATGCTGAACACTGAAGCTTTCTTT	CASSDGDMLNTEAFF
TRBV6-2/TRBV6-3	TRBJ1-6	NA	NA	TGTGCCAGCAGCGCGGGACAAGAGTATAATTCACCCCTCCACTTT	CASSAGQEYNSPLHF
TRBV6-2/TRBV6-3	TRBJ2-7	NA	few	TGTGCCAGCAGCCCCTCCTACGAGCAGTACTTC	CASSPSYEQYF
TRBV10-3	TRBJ2-1	TRBD1	once	TGTGCCACCACCCAAACGACAGGGAGCTCCTACAATGAGCAGTTCTTC	CATTQTTGSSYNEQFF
TRBV6-2/TRBV6-3	TRBJ2-7	TRBD2	NA	TGTGCCAGCAGTCCCCTGGGCCTAGCGGGAGGATCCTACGAGCAGTACTTC	CASSPLGLAGGSYEQYF